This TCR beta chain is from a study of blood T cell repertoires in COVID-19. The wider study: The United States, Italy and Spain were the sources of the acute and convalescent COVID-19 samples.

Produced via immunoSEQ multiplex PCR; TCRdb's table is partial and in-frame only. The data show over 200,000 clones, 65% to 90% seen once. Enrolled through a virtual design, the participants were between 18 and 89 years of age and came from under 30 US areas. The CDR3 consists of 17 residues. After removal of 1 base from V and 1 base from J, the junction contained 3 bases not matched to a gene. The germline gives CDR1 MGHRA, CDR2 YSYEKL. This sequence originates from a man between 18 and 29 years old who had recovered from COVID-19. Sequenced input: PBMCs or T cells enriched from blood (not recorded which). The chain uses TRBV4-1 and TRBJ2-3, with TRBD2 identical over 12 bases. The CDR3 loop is CASSQAPSGRGTDTQYF. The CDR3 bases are TGCGCCAGCAGCCAAGCCCCTAGCGGGAGGGGCACAGATACGCAGTATTTT.